Below, 21 T cell receptor beta chains from the same sample are listed, as sequenced in a study of control samples from healthy donors and cancer patients. The data were produced by immunoSEQ multiplex PCR, yet TCRdb's version contains in-frame clones alone and is incomplete. The sample consists of roughly 180,000 clones, under 95% of them appearing once. The source material was blood. These receptors originate from a woman aged 18-35 years in good health.

The chain couples TRBV11-2 to TRBJ2-5, with a tentative D call TRBD1 (6 bases). The CDR3 consists of 16 residues. Looked up from germline, CDR1 is SGHAT and CDR2 is FQNNGV. The V gene lost 4 bases and the J gene lost 2 bases, with 17 bases spanning the gap. For the CDR3, the DNA is TGTGCCAGCAGCTATCTTCCCCACAGGGCGCAAGAGACCCAGTACTTC. Translating gives CASSYLPHRAQETQYF.

This clone was recorded once. DNA for the CDR3: TGTGCGGCTCAACCGGGTAGCTCCTACAATGAGCAGTTCTTC. It yields the protein CAAQPGSSYNEQFF. The chain is built from TRBV6-5 and TRBJ2-1, with unresolved D. Germline V gene data show CDR1 as MNHEY and CDR2 as SVGAGI. The length of the CDR3 is 14 residues.

Regarding this clone: The junction differs from germline at one of its ends, possibly a read error. The chain employs TRBV12-3 or TRBV12-4 and TRBJ2-3; the match to TRBD2 covers 7 bases. The CDR3 sequence is 12 residues long. The CDR3 sequence: CASSLEAGEKHF. In DNA form, the CDR3 reads TGTGCCAGCAGTTTAGAGGCGGGAGAGAAGCATTTT.

The J gene is TRBJ2-1, the V gene TRBV5-1; 9 nucleotides match TRBD2. The trim removed 0 bases at V and 8 bases at J, leaving 12 bases unmatched. Germline V gives CDR1 SGHRS, CDR2 YFSETQ. The length of the CDR3 is 17 residues. The CDR3 is CASSLEDAGGPVDEQFF. The DNA of the CDR3 is TGCGCCAGCAGCTTGGAGGATGCGGGAGGGCCAGTCGATGAGCAGTTCTTC.

The chain has TRBV5-1 and TRBJ2-3; D may match TRBD1 or TRBD2 (5 bases each). The CDR3 length is 13 residues. In germline, CDR1 is SGHRS, CDR2 YFSETQ. Deletions cut 4 bases from V and 4 bases from J, with 10 bases between. The CDR3 spells CASSPQGPDTQYF. The CDR3 coding sequence is TGCGCCAGCAGCCCGCAGGGACCAGATACGCAGTATTTT. Filled out from reference TRBV5-1 and TRBJ2-3, the complete variable domain reads KAGVTQTPRYLIKTRGQQVTLSCSPISGHRSVSWYQQTPGQGLQFLFEYFSETQRNKGNFPGRFSGRQFSNSRSEMNVSTLELGDSALYLCASSPQGPDTQYFGPGTRLTVL.

This chain links TRBV7-9 with TRBJ1-2, with 8 bases matching TRBD1. There are 15 residues in the CDR3. Unmatched junction bases numbered 9, after V lost 5 bases and J lost 4 bases. Per the germline V gene, CDR1 is SEHNR and CDR2 is FQNEAQ (reference sequence). The CDR3 DNA reads TGTGCCAGCAGCCCACAGGGGGTCGGGAGCTATGGCTACACCTTC. Translated: CASSPQGVGSYGYTF.

This chain joins TRBV7-9 and TRBJ1-6; tentatively, D is TRBD1 (5 bases). The CDR3 loop spans 16 amino acids. Germline CDR1 SEHNR, CDR2 FQNEAQ (reference sequence). V was shortened by 5 bases and J by 7 bases, with 18 bases between the two germline ends. As DNA, the CDR3 is TGTGCCAGCAGCCCTCCTGCCGGGGGGGTGAATTCACCCCTCCACTTT. Protein product: CASSPPAGGVNSPLHF.

V is TRBV28 and J is TRBJ1-4, with 9 bases lining up with TRBD1. Germline loops: CDR1 MDHEN, CDR2 SYDVKM. J lost 0 bases, V lost 1 base, and 12 bases had no gene match. The CDR3 contains 20 residues. The CDR3 loop reads CASSLSGQGRWVSTNEKLFF. For the CDR3, the DNA is TGTGCCAGCAGTTTATCGGGACAGGGCCGCTGGGTATCAACTAATGAAAAACTGTTTTTT.

Only one count was recorded for this clone. The chain joins TRBV18 to TRBJ1-1, with D perhaps TRBD1 (5 bases). Germline assignment: CDR1 KGHSH and CDR2 LQKENI. V was shortened by 6 bases and J by 7 bases, with 18 bases between the two germline ends. The CDR3 has 14 amino acids. The CDR3 sequence: CASSRGGGDLEAFF. The CDR3 bases are TGTGCCAGCTCGCGAGGCGGAGGGGATCTTGAAGCTTTCTTT. Combining the CDR3 with reference TRBV18 and TRBJ1-1 gives the whole variable domain NAGVMQNPRHLVRRRGQEARLRCSPMKGHSHVYWYRQLPEEGLKFMVYLQKENIIDESGMPKERFSAEFPKEGPSILRIQQVVRGDSAAYFCASSRGGGDLEAFFGQGTRLTVV.

J is TRBJ2-3 and V is TRBV19, with 15 bases fitting TRBD2. Germline V gene data show CDR1 as LNHDA and CDR2 as SQIVND (reference sequence). V lost 7 bases, J lost 1 base, and 15 bases stayed unmatched. The CDR3 has 20 residues. In nucleotides, the CDR3 is TGTGCCAGTACCCGGCAATCCGGGACTAGCGGGGGGCACCGCACAGATACGCAGTATTTT. This sequence encodes CASTRQSGTSGGHRTDTQYF. Combining the CDR3 with reference TRBV19 and TRBJ2-3 gives the whole variable domain DGGITQSPKYLFRKEGQNVTLSCEQNLNHDAMYWYRQDPGQGLRLIYYSQIVNDFQKGDIAEGYSVSREKKESFPLTVTSAQKNPTAFYLCASTRQSGTSGGHRTDTQYFGPGTRLTVL.

V and J are TRBV21-1 and TRBJ1-2. TRBV21-1 is a documented pseudogene. This CDR3 comprises 15 residues. CDR3 loop: CASSNNRKGLNGYTF. The CDR3 region has the DNA TGTGCCAGCAGCAATAATCGGAAGGGCCTAAATGGCTACACCTTC.

The rearrangement links TRBV18 to TRBJ2-5; 8 positions match TRBD2. The CDR3 runs 16 residues. The germline CDR1 and CDR2 sequences are KGHSH and LQKENI. Losses at the gene ends were 0 bases for V and 1 base for J; bases not matched to a gene: 4. Written as DNA, the CDR3 is TGTGCCAGCTCACCACCGGGGCGGGGGGCCCAAGAGACCCAGTACTTC. Translated, it gives CASSPPGRGAQETQYF.

The chain has TRBV5-1 and TRBJ2-1; D is possibly TRBD1 (7 bases). The V gene's germline CDR1 is SGHRS and CDR2 YFSETQ. With 3 bases removed from V and 7 bases from J, the gap between germline ends came to 20 bases. This CDR3 has 16 amino acids. CDR3 sequence (DNA): TGCGCCAGCAGCTCCCCCGAGACAGGGACTTGGAATGAGCAGTTCTTC. It yields the protein CASSSPETGTWNEQFF.

In its sample, this clone was seen once. The chain has TRBV4-1 and TRBJ1-2, with TRBD1 matching 8 bases. Trimming removed 3 bases from V and 2 bases from J; junction bases left unmatched: 11. CDR3 length equals 17 residues. The germline gives CDR1 MGHRA, CDR2 YSYEKL. The CDR3 DNA is TGCGCCAGCAGCCATAGAAAAGGCGCAGGGGGCAACTATGGCTACACCTTC. Translated: CASSHRKGAGGNYGYTF.

V usage is TRBV27 and J usage is TRBJ1-6; D perhaps matches TRBD1 (5 bases). The CDR3 is made up of 15 amino acids. With 5 bases removed from V and 5 bases from J, the gap between germline ends came to 13 bases. Germline loops: CDR1 MNHEY, CDR2 SMNVEV (reference sequence). The CDR3 DNA is TGTGCCAGCAGTGAGCGGGACGGACATAATTCACCCCTCCACTTT. Translation: CASSERDGHNSPLHF.

The chain combines TRBV19 with TRBJ1-1, with D maybe TRBD1 (6 bases). CDR3 length: 11 amino acids. In germline, CDR1 is LNHDA, CDR2 SQIVND (reference sequence). Trimming took off 5 bases at V and 10 bases at J, with 11 bases between the two ends. CDR3 bases: TGTGCCAGTAGTCGGGACAAGGGAGCTTTCTTT. Amino acids: CASSRDKGAFF.

The chain is built from TRBV18 and TRBJ2-1; possibly TRBD2 for D (5 bases). The germline CDR1 and CDR2 sequences are KGHSH and LQKENI. Trimming cost V 4 bases and J 6 bases, with 7 bases left between them. This CDR3 contains 12 residues. CDR3 DNA: TGTGCCAGCTCACAGGAGGCCAATGAGCAGTTCTTC. Translating gives CASSQEANEQFF.

The sample holds a few counts of this clone. The chain recombines TRBV7-2 with TRBJ2-7; perhaps TRBD2 as D (6 bases). The CDR3 contains 14 residues. Germline lookup yields CDR1 SGHTA and CDR2 FQGNSA. The V end was cut by 5 bases, the J end by 7 bases, with 18 bases between. CDR3 amino acids: CASSPPGDLGEQYF. In DNA, the CDR3 is TGTGCCAGCAGCCCCCCGGGGGACCTTGGGGAGCAGTACTTC.

The chain combines TRBV11-2 with TRBJ1-5, with TRBD1 matching 9 bases. The length of the CDR3 is 14 residues. J was trimmed by 7 bases and V by 3 bases; bases with no gene match: 4. CDR1 is SGHAT and CDR2 is FQNNGV in the germline V gene. This chain's CDR3 is CASSFTGGRQPQHF. The CDR3 DNA reads TGTGCCAGCAGCTTCACAGGGGGCAGACAGCCCCAGCATTTT.

Comments on this clone: The sample holds other DNA sequences that translate to the same CDR3. The J gene is TRBJ2-7, the V gene TRBV11-2, with 8 nucleotides matching TRBD1. With 2 bases clipped from V and 10 bases from J, the junction kept 4 bases outside the gene matches. The CDR3 is 12 amino acids. Germline V gene data show CDR1 as SGHAT and CDR2 as FQNNGV. CDR3 DNA: TGTGCCAGCAGCTTACTCACAGGGGGACAGTACTTC. It yields the protein CASSLLTGGQYF. Full variable domain (remainder filled in from reference TRBV11-2 and TRBJ2-7): EAGVAQSPRYKIIEKRQSVAFWCNPISGHATLYWYQQILGQGPKLLIQFQNNGVVDDSQLPKDRFSAERLKGVDSTLKIQPAKLEDSAVYLCASSLLTGGQYFGPGTRLTVT.

V and J are TRBV3-1 (or the pseudogene TRBV3-2) and TRBJ1-1, with no clear D. CDR1 LGHDT and CDR2 YNNKEL come from the germline V gene (reference sequence). The V gene lost 0 bases and the J gene lost 0 bases, with 5 bases spanning the gap. The CDR3 runs to 14 residues. CDR3 nucleotide sequence: TGTGCCAGCAGCCAAGAGCTGCTGAACACTGAAGCTTTCTTT. Its translation: CASSQELLNTEAFF.